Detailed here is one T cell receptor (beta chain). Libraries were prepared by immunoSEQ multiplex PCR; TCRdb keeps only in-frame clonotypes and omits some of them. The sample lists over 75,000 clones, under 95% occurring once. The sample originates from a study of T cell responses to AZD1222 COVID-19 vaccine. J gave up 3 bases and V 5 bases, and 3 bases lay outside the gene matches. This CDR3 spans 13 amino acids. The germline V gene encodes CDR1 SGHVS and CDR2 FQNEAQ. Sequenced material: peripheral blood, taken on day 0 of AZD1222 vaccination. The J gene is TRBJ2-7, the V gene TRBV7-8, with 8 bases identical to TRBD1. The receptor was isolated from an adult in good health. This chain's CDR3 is CASSGGTGYEQYF. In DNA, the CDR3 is TGTGCCAGCAGCGGCGGGACAGGCTACGAGCAGTACTTC. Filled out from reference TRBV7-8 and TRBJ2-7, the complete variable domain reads GAGVSQSPRYKVAKRGQDVALRCDPISGHVSLFWYQQALGQGPEFLTYFQNEAQLDKSGLPSDRFFAERPEGSVSTLKIQRTQQEDSAVYLCASSGGTGYEQYFGPGTRLTVT.